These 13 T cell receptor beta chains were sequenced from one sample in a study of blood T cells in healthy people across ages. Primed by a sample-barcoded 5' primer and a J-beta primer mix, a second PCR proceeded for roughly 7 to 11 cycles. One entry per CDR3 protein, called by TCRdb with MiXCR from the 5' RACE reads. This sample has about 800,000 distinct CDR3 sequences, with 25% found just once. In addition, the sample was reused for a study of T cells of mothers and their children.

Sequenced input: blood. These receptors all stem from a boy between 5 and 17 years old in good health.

CDR3 DNA: TGCGCCAGCAGCTTGGACCCGCAGGGCGGGGGTCTCAATGAGCAGTTCTTC. Its translation: CASSLDPQGGGLNEQFF. This chain uses TRBV5-1 with TRBJ2-1, with TRBD2 matching 7 bases. Germline-derived CDR1 and CDR2 are SGHRS and YFSETQ. CDR3 length equals 17 residues. J lost 6 bases, V lost 0 bases, and 12 bases had no gene match.

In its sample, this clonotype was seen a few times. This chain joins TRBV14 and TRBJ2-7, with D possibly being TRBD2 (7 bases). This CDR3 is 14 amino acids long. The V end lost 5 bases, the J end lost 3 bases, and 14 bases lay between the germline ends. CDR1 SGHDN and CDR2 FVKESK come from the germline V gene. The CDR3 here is CASSVLGGVYEQYF. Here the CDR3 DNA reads TGTGCCAGCAGCGTCTTAGGGGGGGTCTACGAGCAGTACTTC.

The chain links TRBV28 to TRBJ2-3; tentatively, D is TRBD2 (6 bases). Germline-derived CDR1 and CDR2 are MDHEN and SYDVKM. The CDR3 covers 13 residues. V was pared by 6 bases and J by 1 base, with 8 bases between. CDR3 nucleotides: TGTGCCAGCAGCACGGGGGGCACAGATACGCAGTATTTT. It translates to CASSTGGTDTQYF.

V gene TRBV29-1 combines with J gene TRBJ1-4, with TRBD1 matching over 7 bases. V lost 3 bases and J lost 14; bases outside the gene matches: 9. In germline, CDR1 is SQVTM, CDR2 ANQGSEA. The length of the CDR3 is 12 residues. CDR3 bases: TGCAGCGTTGACGAACAGGGGACGGGGCTGTTTTTT. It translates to CSVDEQGTGLFF. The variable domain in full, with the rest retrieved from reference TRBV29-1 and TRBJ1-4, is SAVISQKPSRDICQRGTSLTIQCQVDSQVTMMFWYRQQPGQSLTLIATANQGSEATYESGFVIDKFPISRPNLTFSTLTVSNMSPEDSSIYLCSVDEQGTGLFFGSGTQLSVL.

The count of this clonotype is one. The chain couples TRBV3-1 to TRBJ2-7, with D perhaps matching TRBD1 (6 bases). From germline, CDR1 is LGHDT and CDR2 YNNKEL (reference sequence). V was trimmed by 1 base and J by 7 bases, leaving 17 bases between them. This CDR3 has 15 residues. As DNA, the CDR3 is TGTGCCAGCAGCCAAGTCACGACAGGAGGCCGGGAGCAGTACTTC. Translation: CASSQVTTGGREQYF.

The CDR3 nucleotides read TGTGCCAGCAGCCAAAGGGGGCAGTATAATTCACCCCTCCACTTT. Protein sequence: CASSQRGQYNSPLHF. V and J are TRBV7-3 and TRBJ1-6, with TRBD1 matching 7 bases. J lost 4 bases, V lost 5 bases, and 5 bases had no gene match. The CDR3 is 15 residues long. The V gene's germline CDR1 is SGHTA and CDR2 FQGTGA. Together with reference TRBV7-3 and TRBJ1-6, the CDR3 gives the full variable domain: GAGVSQTPSNKVTEKGKYVELRCDPISGHTALYWYRQSLGQGPEFLIYFQGTGAADDSGLPNDRFFAVRPEGSVSTLKIQRTERGDSAVYLCASSQRGQYNSPLHFGNGTRLTVT.

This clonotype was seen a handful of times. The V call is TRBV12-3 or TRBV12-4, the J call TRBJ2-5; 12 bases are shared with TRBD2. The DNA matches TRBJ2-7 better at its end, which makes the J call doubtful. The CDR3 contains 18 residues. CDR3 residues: CASSLERPGLAGGHEQYF. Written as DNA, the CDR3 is TGTGCCAGCAGTTTAGAGAGGCCGGGACTAGCGGGCGGACACGAGCAGTACTTC.

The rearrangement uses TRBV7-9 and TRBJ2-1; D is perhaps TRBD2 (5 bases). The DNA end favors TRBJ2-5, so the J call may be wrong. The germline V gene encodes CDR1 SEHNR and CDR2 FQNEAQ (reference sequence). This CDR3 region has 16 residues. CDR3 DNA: TGTGCCAGCAGCTCGAGGGATGGGCGAGTACAAGAGACCCAGTACTTC. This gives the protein CASSSRDGRVQETQYF.

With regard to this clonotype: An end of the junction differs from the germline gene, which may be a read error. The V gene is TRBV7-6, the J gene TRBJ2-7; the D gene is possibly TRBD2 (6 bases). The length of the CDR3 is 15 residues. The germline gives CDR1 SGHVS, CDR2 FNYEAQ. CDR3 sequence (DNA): TGTGCCAGCAGCCTAGCTGGACTAACCTCCTACGAGCAGTACTTC. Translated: CASSLAGLTSYEQYF.

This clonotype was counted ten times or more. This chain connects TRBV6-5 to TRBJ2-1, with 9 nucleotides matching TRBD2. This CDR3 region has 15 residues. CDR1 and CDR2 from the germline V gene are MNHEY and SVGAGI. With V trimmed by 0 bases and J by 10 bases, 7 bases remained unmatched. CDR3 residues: CASSYSRGLAREQFF. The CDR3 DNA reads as TGTGCCAGCAGTTACTCTCGGGGACTAGCAAGAGAGCAGTTCTTC.

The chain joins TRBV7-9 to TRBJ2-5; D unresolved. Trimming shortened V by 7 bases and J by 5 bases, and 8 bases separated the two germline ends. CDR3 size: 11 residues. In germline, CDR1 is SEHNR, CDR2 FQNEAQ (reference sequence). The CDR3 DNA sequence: TGTGCCAGCACTGCCGGGGAGACCCAGTACTTC. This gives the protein CASTAGETQYF.

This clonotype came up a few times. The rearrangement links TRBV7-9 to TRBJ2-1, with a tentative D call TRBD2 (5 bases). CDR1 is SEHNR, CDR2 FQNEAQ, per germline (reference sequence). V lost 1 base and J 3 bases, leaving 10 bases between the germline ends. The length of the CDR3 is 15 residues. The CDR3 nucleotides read TGTGCCAGCAGCTTAGACATAACTAGCTACAATGAGCAGTTCTTC. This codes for CASSLDITSYNEQFF.

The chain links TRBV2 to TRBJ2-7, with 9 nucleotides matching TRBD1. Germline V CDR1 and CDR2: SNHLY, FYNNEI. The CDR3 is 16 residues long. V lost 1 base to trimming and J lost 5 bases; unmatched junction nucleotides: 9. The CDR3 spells CASSEGTGGRGNEQYF. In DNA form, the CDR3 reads TGTGCCAGCAGTGAAGGAACAGGGGGCAGAGGAAACGAGCAGTACTTC.